The clone carrying this T cell receptor (beta chain) was counted a few times. The sample originates from a study of T cell repertoires in cytomegalovirus infection. The CDR3 extends over 15 amino acids. The junction had 5 bases not matched to a gene; V was cut back by 0 bases and J by 3 bases. Germline CDR1 SGDLS, CDR2 YYNGEE. From the reads, TCRdb called clonotypes with MiXCR, one entry per CDR3 protein. The data contain approximately 500,000 distinct CDR3 sequences, about 17% of them singletons. Sequencing was performed on CD8+ T cells from PBMCs. This sequence was found in a human donor in good health (CMV status not recorded). Some clones in this sample may be carry-over from other donors' samples. V gene TRBV9 combines with J gene TRBJ2-7; TRBD1 matches at 8 bases. CDR3 sequence (DNA): TGTGCCAGCAGCGTAGGGGACAGGAGTAACTACGAGCAGTACTTC. The encoded protein is CASSVGDRSNYEQYF.